Described below is a single TCR beta chain sequence and its context. What it recognizes is unknown. This sample is drawn from a study of T cell responses to AZD1222 COVID-19 vaccine. Trimming took 10 bases from V and 3 from J, leaving 10 bases between them. Germline CDR1 MNHNY, CDR2 SVGAGI (reference sequence). This CDR3 has 12 amino acids. This table comes from immunoSEQ multiplex PCR, and its TCRdb copy is limited to in-frame clones, with some not included. The table shows roughly 150,000 clones, with 88% occurring only once. Findings and caveats of the study: A mostly white British donor set with more females was recruited, and clonal diversity was possibly underestimated. Among spike-specific TCRs, nearly half reportedly target unmutated variant regions. After the peak T cell response, and only then, were repertoires sampled. Baseline testing showed seropositivity in only 5 or 6 AZD1222 recipients.

Sequencing used peripheral blood, obtained on day 0 of MenACWY control vaccination. The source of this sequence is an adult in good health. The rearrangement joins TRBV6-6 to TRBJ1-5; D is undetermined. The CDR3 protein is CAIQGPNQPQHF. The CDR3 DNA follows: TGTGCCATTCAAGGTCCCAATCAGCCCCAGCATTTT.